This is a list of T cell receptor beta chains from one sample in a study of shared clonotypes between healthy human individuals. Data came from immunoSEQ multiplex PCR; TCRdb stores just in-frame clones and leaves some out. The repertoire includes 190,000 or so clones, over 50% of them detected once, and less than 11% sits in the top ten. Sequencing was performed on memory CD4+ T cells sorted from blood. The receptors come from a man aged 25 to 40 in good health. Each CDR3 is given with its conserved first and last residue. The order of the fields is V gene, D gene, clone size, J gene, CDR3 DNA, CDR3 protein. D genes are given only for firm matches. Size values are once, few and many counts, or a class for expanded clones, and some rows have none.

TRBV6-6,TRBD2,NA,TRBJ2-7,TGTGCCAGCAGTTACTCGAACCAAGCGGGGCTTTACGAGCAGTACTTC,CASSYSNQAGLYEQYF
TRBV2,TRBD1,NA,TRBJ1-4,TGTGCCAGCAAGAACAGGGGTATAGAGGAAAAACTGTTTTTT,CASKNRGIEEKLFF
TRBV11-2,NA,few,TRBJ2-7,TGTGCCAGCAGCTTACTCAGGGTCGGCGAGCAGTACTTC,CASSLLRVGEQYF
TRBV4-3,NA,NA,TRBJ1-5,TGCGCCAGCAGCCAAGATAGGGGGGGCGTGGGACAGCCCCAGCATTTT,CASSQDRGGVGQPQHF
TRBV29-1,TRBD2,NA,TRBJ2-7,TGCAGCGTTGTGCTAGCGGGAAACAAGTACGAGCAGTACTTC,CSVVLAGNKYEQYF
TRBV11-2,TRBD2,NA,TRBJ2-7,TGTGCCAGCAGCGCCACCCCCGGCGCGGGAGCCTACGAGCAGTACTTC,CASSATPGAGAYEQYF
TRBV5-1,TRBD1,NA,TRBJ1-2,TGCGCCAGCAGCCCTTATAGCGGAGGAGGGGGCGGTTCCTATGGCTACACCTTC,CASSPYSGGGGGSYGYTF
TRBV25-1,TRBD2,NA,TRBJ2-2,TGTGCCAGCAGCCCAGCGGGGGACACCGGGGAGCTGTTTTTT,CASSPAGDTGELFF
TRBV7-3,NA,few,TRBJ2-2,TGTGCCAGCAGCTCCCGGGCCGTTTCATTCCCAGTAAGAGCCACCGGGGAGCTGTTTTTT,CASSSRAVSFPVRATGELFF
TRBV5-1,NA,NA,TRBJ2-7,TGCGCCAGCAGCCCCTTAACTAGTTACGAGCAGTACTTC,CASSPLTSYEQYF
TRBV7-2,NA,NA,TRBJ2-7,TGTGCCAGCAGCCGGATGGACGAGCAGTACTTC,CASSRMDEQYF
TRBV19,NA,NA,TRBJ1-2,TGTGCCAGTAGTTTACAGGGTTTCGGCTACACCTTC,CASSLQGFGYTF
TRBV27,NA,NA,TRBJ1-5,TGTGCCAGCAGTGTGACCACACCTAGCAATCAGCCCCAGCATTTT,CASSVTTPSNQPQHF
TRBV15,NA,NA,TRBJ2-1,TGTGCCACCAGCAGTACACGGAGCTCCTACAATGAGCAGTTCTTC,CATSSTRSSYNEQFF
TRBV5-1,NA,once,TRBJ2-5,TGCGCCAGCAGCTTGGAAGGGCCGCCTAAAGAGACCCAGTACTTC,CASSLEGPPKETQYF
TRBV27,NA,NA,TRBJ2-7,TGTGCCAGTCGGTTCATAGGACGTGGGAAAATCTACGAGCAGTACTTC,CASRFIGRGKIYEQYF
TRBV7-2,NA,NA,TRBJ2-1,TGTGCCAGCAGACCGGACAAGAGCTCCTACAATGAGCAGTTCTTC,CASRPDKSSYNEQFF
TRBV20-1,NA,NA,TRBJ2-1,TGCAGTGCTACCGGGTTCAATGAGCAGTTCTTC,CSATGFNEQFF
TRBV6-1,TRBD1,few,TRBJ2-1,TGTGCCAGCAGTGGGGGACAGGGATCGTACAATGAGCAGTTCTTC,CASSGGQGSYNEQFF
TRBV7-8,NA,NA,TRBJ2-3,TGTGCCAGCAGCCCCGCCACGGCCGCCCACACAGATACGCAGTATTTT,CASSPATAAHTDTQYF
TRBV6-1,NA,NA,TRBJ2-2,TGTGCCACCCTCCGGGACTTTAACACCGGGGAGCTGTTTTTT,CATLRDFNTGELFF
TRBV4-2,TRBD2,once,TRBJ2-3,TGTGCCAGCAGCTTGGGGACTAGCGGGAGTTTTCGCACAGATACGCAGTATTTT,CASSLGTSGSFRTDTQYF
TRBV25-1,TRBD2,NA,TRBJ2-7,TGTGCCAGCAGTGGACCACATGGCGGGAGGAGGCAGCCCGAGCAGTACTTC,CASSGPHGGRRQPEQYF
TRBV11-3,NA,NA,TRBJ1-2,TGTGCCAGCAGCTTAGCATCCTTAGGGGGAGGCTACACCTTC,CASSLASLGGGYTF
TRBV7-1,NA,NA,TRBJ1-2,TGTGCCAGCAGCTTAGTTGGAGATGGCTACACCTTC,CASSLVGDGYTF
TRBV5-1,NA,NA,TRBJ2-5,TGCGCCAGCAGCTTGGGTGGTGTCCAAGAGACCCAGTACTTC,CASSLGGVQETQYF
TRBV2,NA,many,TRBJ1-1,TGTGCCAGCAGTGGACAGTCGAACACTGAAGCTTTCTTT,CASSGQSNTEAFF
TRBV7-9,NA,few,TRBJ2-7,TGTGCCAGCAGCCCCGCAGCGGATAACAACGAGCAGTACTTC,CASSPAADNNEQYF
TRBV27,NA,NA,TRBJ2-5,TGTGCCAGCAGCCACAATCGCCCGAACAGCGGTAAAGAGACCCAGTACTTC,CASSHNRPNSGKETQYF
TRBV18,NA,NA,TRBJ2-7,TGTGCCAGCTCACCTGTAGGGGCCGAGCAGTACTTC,CASSPVGAEQYF
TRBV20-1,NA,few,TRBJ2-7,TGCAGGACAGGCTCCTACGAGCAGTACTTC,CRTGSYEQYF
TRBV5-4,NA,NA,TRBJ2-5,TGTGCCAGCAGCTCCAAGCGGGACCAAGAGACCCAGTACTTC,CASSSKRDQETQYF
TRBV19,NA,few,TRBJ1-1,TGTGCCAGTAGCTTCGGGGGGCAAATCAACACTGAAGCTTTCTTT,CASSFGGQINTEAFF
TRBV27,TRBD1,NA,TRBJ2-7,TGTGCCAGCAGTTTATCCCCGGACAGGGAGGTGCAGCAGTACTTC,CASSLSPDREVQQYF
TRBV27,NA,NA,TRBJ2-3,TGTGCCAGCAGCCCCGGAAATCTCCTGGGGGGCACAGATACGCAGTATTTT,CASSPGNLLGGTDTQYF
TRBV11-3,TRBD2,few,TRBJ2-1,TGTGCCAGCAGCACGCGAGCGGGAGGGCTCTTCAATGAGCAGTTCTTC,CASSTRAGGLFNEQFF
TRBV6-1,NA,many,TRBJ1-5,TGTGCCAGCAGTGAGGGGAGGGCTTTAAGTCAGCCCCAGCATTTT,CASSEGRALSQPQHF
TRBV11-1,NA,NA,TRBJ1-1,TGTGCCAGCAGCCTAGATCAGGGAGACGCTGAAGCTTTCTTT,CASSLDQGDAEAFF
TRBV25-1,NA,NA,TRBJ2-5,TGTGCCAGCAGTGAACAGGCAGAGACCCAGTACTTC,CASSEQAETQYF
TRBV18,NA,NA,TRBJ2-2,TGTGCCAGCTCACCCTCAACGACCGGGGAGCTGTTTTTT,CASSPSTTGELFF
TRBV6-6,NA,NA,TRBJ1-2,TGTGCCAGCAGCCAAGGGGGAGGCTACACCTTC,CASSQGGGYTF
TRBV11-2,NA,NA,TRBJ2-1,TGTGCCAGCAGCTTAGAAGGGGGACCGTTCTTC,CASSLEGGPFF
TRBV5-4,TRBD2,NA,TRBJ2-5,TGTGCCAGCAGCAAAACTAGCGGTACACATGAGACCCAGTACTTC,CASSKTSGTHETQYF
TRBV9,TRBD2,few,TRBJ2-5,TGTGCCAGCAGCCCCGGGACTAGCGGGATAGAGACCCAGTACTTC,CASSPGTSGIETQYF
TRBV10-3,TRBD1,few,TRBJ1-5,TGTGCCATCAGTACGGACAGGGACCAGCCCCAGCATTTT,CAISTDRDQPQHF
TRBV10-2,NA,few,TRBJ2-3,TGCGCCAGCAGTACGCGGGCCAGCACAGATACGCAGTATTTT,CASSTRASTDTQYF
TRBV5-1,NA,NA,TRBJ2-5,TGCGCCAGCAGCTCGGAACAACTAGTTAAGACCCAGTACTTC,CASSSEQLVKTQYF
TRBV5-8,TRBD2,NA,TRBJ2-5,TGTGCCAGCAGCCCGGGACTAGCGGCTGAGACCCAGTACTTC,CASSPGLAAETQYF
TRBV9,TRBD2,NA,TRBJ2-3,TGTGCCAGCAGCGCCCACAGGGGTAGCGGGAGTCAAGATACGCAGTATTTT,CASSAHRGSGSQDTQYF
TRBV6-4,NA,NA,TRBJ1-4,TGTGCCAGCAGTGACTCGGTTGGAAAGGCCTTCGAAAAACTGTTTTTT,CASSDSVGKAFEKLFF
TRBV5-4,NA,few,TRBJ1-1,TGTGCCAGCAGCTTGGACAGGGCGACTGAAGCTTTCTTT,CASSLDRATEAFF
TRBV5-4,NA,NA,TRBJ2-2,TGTGCCAGCAGCTCACACAGGGTAACAGGGGAGCTGTTTTTT,CASSSHRVTGELFF
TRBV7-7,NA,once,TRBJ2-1,TGTGCCAGCAGCTTAGGTTGGGCGCGTAGCTCCTACAATGAGCAGTTCTTC,CASSLGWARSSYNEQFF
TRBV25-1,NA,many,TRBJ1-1,TGTGCCAGCAGTGTAGGCGGTGGGAACACTGAAGCTTTCTTT,CASSVGGGNTEAFF
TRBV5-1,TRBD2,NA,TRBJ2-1,TGCGCCAGCAGCGACGGGACTAGCGACTACAATGAGCAGTTCTTC,CASSDGTSDYNEQFF
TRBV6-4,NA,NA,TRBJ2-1,TGTGCCAGCAGTGAGACTATTAACAATGAGCAGTTCTTC,CASSETINNEQFF
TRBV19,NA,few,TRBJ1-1,TGTGCCACATTGGGGGGCACGAACACTGAAGCTTTCTTT,CATLGGTNTEAFF
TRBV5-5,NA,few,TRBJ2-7,TGTGCCAGCAGCGCGGATGTGGCGCACGAGCAGTACTTC,CASSADVAHEQYF